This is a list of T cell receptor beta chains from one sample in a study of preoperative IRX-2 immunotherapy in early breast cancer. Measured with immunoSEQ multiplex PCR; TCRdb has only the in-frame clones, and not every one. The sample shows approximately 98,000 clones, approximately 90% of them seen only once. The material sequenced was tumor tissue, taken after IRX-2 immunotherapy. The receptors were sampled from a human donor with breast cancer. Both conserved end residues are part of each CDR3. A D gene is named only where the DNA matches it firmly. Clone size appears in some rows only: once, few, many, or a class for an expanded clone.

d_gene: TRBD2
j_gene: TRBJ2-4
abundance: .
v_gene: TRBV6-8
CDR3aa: CASSYAGGKNIQYF
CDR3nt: TGTGCCAGCAGTTACGCCGGGGGGAAAAACATTCAGTACTTC

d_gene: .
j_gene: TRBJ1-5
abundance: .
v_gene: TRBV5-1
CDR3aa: CASSLDGRRDNQPQHF
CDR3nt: TGCGCCAGCAGCTTGGACGGCCGAAGGGACAATCAGCCCCAGCATTTT

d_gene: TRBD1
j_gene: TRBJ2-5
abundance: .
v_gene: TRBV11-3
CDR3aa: CASGGDRVIQETQYF
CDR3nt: TGTGCCAGCGGGGGGGACAGGGTTATACAAGAGACCCAGTACTTC

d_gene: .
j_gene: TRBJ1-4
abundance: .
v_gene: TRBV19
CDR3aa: CASTRTATNEKLFF
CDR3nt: TGTGCCAGTACTCGGACTGCTACTAATGAAAAACTGTTTTTT

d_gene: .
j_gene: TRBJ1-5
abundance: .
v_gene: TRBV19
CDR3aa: CASSIDRTDQPQHF
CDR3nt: TGTGCCAGTAGTATAGACAGAACGGATCAGCCCCAGCATTTT

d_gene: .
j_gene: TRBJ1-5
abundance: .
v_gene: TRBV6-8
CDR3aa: CASSYSGDNQPQHF
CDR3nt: TGTGCCAGCAGTTACTCGGGTGACAATCAGCCCCAGCATTTT

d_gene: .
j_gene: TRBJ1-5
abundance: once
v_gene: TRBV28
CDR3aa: CASSFHRENQPQHF
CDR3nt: TGTGCCAGCAGTTTTCACAGGGAGAATCAGCCCCAGCATTTT

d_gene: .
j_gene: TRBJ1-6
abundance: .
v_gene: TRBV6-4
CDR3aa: CASSEAPGTPLHF
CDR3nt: TGTGCCAGCAGTGAAGCCCCGGGAACACCCCTCCACTTT

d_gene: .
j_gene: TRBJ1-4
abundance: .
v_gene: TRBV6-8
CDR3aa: CASRSTGNTNEKLFF
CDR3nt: TGTGCCAGCAGGTCCACAGGGAACACTAATGAAAAACTGTTTTTT

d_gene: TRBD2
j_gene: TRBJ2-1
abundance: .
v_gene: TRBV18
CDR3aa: CASSPQGLPREQFF
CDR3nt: TGTGCCAGCTCACCACAGGGACTACCTCGTGAGCAGTTCTTC

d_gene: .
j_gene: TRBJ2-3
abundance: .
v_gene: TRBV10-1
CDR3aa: CASSVSDTQYF
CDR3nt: TGCGCCAGCAGTGTGTCAGATACGCAGTATTTT

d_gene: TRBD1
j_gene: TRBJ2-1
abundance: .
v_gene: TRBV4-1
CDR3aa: CASSPSSDRGHNEQFF
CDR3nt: TGCGCCAGCAGCCCCAGTTCGGACAGGGGTCACAATGAGCAGTTCTTC

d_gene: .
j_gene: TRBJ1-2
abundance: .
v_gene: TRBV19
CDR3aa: CASSSQGRSGYTF
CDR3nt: TGTGCCAGTAGCTCCCAGGGGAGGAGTGGCTACACCTTC

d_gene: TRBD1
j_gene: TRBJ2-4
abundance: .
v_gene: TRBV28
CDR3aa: CASSLRTGVKYF
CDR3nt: TGTGCCAGCAGTTTACGGACAGGGGTAAAGTACTTC

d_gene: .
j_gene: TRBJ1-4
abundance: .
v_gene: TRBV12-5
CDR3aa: CASGLGSRGREKLFF
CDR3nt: TGTGCTAGTGGTTTGGGGTCCAGGGGCAGGGAAAAACTGTTTTTT

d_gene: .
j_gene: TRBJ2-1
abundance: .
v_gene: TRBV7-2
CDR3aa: CASSTTDYTTQFF
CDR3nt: TGTGCCAGCAGCACCACCGACTACACCACGCAGTTCTTC

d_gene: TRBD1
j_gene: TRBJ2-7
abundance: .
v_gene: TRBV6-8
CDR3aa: CAISSTPGQGRMEQYF
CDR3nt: TGTGCCATCAGTTCTACACCGGGACAGGGGCGTATGGAGCAGTACTTC

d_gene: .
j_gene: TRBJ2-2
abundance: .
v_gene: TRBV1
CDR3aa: CASSQDRGTANTGELFF
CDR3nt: TGCGCCAGCAGCCAAGATCGGGGGACAGCCAACACCGGGGAGCTGTTTTTT

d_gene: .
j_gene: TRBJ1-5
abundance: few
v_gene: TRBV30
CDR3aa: CAWSPNSNQPQHF
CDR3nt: TGTGCCTGGAGTCCAAATAGCAATCAGCCCCAGCATTTT

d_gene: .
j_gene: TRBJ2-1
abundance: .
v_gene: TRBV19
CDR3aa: CASSGGSYNEQFF
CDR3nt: TGTGCCAGTAGTGGGGGATCCTACAATGAGCAGTTCTTC

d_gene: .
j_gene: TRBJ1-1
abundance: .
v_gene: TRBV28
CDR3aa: CASSLGRALYGAFF
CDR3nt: TGTGCCAGCAGTTTGGGGAGGGCCCTCTATGGAGCTTTCTTT

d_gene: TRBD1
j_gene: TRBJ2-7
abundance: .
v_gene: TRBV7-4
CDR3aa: CARSLDRGYEQYF
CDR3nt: TGTGCCAGAAGCTTGGACAGGGGCTACGAGCAGTACTTC

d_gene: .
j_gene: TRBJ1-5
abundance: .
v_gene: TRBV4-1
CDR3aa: CASSLGTALPFNQPQHF
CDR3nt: TGCGCCAGCAGCCTCGGTACAGCCTTACCGTTCAATCAGCCCCAGCATTTT

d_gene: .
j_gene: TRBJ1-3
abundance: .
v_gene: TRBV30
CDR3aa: CAWSTGSGNTIYF
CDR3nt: TGTGCCTGGAGTACAGGGTCTGGAAACACCATATATTTT

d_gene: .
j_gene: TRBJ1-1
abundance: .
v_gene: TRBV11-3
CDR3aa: CASSLEMSNTEAFF
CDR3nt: TGTGCCAGCAGCCTTGAAATGTCGAACACTGAAGCTTTCTTT

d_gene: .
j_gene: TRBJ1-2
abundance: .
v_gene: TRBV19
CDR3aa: CASSIRGAYGYTF
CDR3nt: TGTGCCAGTAGTATAAGGGGAGCCTATGGCTACACCTTC

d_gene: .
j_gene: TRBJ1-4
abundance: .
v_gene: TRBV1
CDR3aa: CASSQLGTGFEKLFF
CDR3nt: TGCGCCAGCAGCCAACTCGGGACAGGGTTTGAAAAACTGTTTTTT

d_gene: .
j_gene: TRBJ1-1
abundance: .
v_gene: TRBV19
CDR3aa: CASSIGGRNTEAFF
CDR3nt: TGTGCCAGTAGTATTGGTGGAAGGAACACTGAAGCTTTCTTT

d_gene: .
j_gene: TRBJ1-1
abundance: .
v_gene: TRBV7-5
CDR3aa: CASSGQGTNTEAFF
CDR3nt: TGTGCCAGCTCGGGACAGGGGACGAACACTGAAGCTTTCTTT

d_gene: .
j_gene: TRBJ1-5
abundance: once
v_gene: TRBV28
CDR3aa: CASSGFSDGDQPQHF
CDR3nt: TGTGCCAGCAGTGGATTCTCGGACGGAGATCAGCCCCAGCATTTT

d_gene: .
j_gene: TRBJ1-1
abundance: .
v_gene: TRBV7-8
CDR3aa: CASSLVMNTEAFF
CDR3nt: TGTGCCAGCAGCTTAGTAATGAACACTGAAGCTTTCTTT

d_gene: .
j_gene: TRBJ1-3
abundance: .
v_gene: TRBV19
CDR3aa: CASSIVGIAVGNTIYF
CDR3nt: TGTGCCAGTAGTATCGTGGGAATCGCGGTTGGAAACACCATATATTTT

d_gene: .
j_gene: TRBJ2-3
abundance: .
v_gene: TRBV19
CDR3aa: CASSRDPRATDTQYF
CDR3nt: TGTGCCAGTAGTAGGGACCCCAGGGCCACAGATACGCAGTATTTT

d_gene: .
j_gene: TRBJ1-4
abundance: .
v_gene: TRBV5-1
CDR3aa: CASSPGVAGEKLFF
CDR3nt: TGCGCCAGCTCTCCCGGGGTGGCTGGGGAAAAACTGTTTTTT

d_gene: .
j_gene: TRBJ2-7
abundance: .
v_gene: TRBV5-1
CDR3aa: CASSLDPGPPAEQYF
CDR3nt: TGCGCCAGCAGCTTAGATCCGGGACCCCCTGCCGAGCAGTACTTC

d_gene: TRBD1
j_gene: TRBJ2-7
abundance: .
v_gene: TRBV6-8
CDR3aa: CAISGTGDSYEQYF
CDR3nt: TGTGCCATCAGTGGTACAGGGGACTCCTACGAGCAGTACTTC

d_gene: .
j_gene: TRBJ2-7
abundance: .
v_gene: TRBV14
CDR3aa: CASSQGQYEQYF
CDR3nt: TGTGCCAGCAGCCAAGGGCAATACGAGCAGTACTTC

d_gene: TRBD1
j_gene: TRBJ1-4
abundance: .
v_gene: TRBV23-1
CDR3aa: CASSMTGAGEKLFF
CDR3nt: TGCGCCAGCAGCATGACAGGGGCGGGCGAAAAACTGTTTTTT

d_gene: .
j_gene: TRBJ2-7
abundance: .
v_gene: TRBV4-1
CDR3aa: CASSQASGASYEQYF
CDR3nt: TGCGCCAGCAGCCAGGCGTCGGGCGCTTCCTACGAGCAGTACTTC